The entry below describes one T cell receptor beta chain. Its target is unknown. The CDR3 spans 12 residues. Trimming shortened V by 7 bases and J by 0 bases, and 5 bases separated the two germline ends. Germline-derived CDR1 and CDR2 are MDHEN and SYDVKM. TCRdb's copy holds only in-frame clones and misses some; the assay was immunoSEQ multiplex PCR. The profile shows about 480,000 clones, 75% to 80% of them singletons. This sample was taken from a study of shared clonotypes between healthy human individuals. The study, taken as a whole, reports: Sampling used blood alone; tissue repertoires probably differ.

The sequenced sample was PBMCs. The genes are TRBV28 and TRBJ2-3, with D uncertain. The sequence was obtained from a middle-aged woman in good health. Some clones in this sample may be carry-over from other donors' samples. The CDR3 region is CASISSTDTQYF. DNA for the CDR3: TGTGCCAGCATCAGCAGCACAGATACGCAGTATTTT.